This TCR beta chain was recorded in a study of T cells after yellow fever vaccination. Study information: Fractions containing few cells were prepared with SMART-Seq v4 Ultra Low Input. Findings and caveats of the study: Abundant bulk-population clonotypes could contaminate the FACS-sorted repertoires. Though it reached lower strength, the secondary response hit its peak faster, day 5 versus 15.

Trimming shortened V by 3 bases and J by 7 bases, and 7 bases separated the two germline ends. Germline CDR1 is LNHDA and CDR2 is SQIVND (reference sequence). The CDR3 totals 12 residues. This clonotype was seen only once. Its antigen is as yet unknown. TCRdb re-called the 5' RACE reads with MiXCR, one entry per CDR3 protein. The table includes a few hundred thousand distinct CDR3 sequences, 18% detected once. This sample comprised PBMCs, obtained before the yellow fever booster vaccination. The receptor was isolated from a man between 18 and 29 years old who received the YFV17D yellow fever vaccine. J is TRBJ2-1 and V is TRBV19; D gene ambiguous. The CDR3: CASSMGGNEQFF. CDR3 nucleotides: TGTGCCAGTAGTATGGGTGGGAATGAGCAGTTCTTC.